These 5 T cell receptor beta chains share one sample of origin, sequenced in a study of cytomegalovirus exposure and HLA in healthy donors. Generated by immunoSEQ multiplex PCR, the TCRdb table keeps only in-frame clones and is missing some. The table shows some 150,000 clones, with 89% occurring only once. The sequenced material came from PBMCs. Source of these receptors: a woman between 18 and 29 years old in good health and CMV-seropositive.

The V gene is TRBV5-1, the J gene TRBJ2-3; D perhaps matches TRBD2 (5 bases). V was clipped by 5 bases and J by 2 bases, with 21 bases between them. CDR3 length: 17 residues. Germline lookup yields CDR1 SGHRS and CDR2 YFSETQ. DNA for the CDR3: TGCGCCAGCAGTGTTACCGGGGATGTGGGTAACACAGATACGCAGTATTTT. This gives the protein CASSVTGDVGNTDTQYF.

This chain joins TRBV5-4 and TRBJ1-3; 11 bases line up with TRBD1. After removal of 5 bases from V and 2 bases from J, the junction contained 3 bases not matched to a gene. Germline CDR1 reads SGHNT; CDR2 reads YYREEE (reference sequence). The CDR3 extends over 15 amino acids. The CDR3 sequence is CASSSGQGAGNTIYF. As DNA, the CDR3 is TGTGCCAGCAGTTCGGGACAGGGGGCTGGAAACACCATATATTTT.

This rearrangement joins TRBV30 to TRBJ2-3; possibly TRBD1 for D (6 bases). The CDR3 runs 12 residues. V dropped 2 bases and J dropped 5 bases, with 8 bases sitting between them. The germline V gene encodes CDR1 GTSNPN and CDR2 SVGIG (reference sequence). The DNA of the CDR3 is TGTGCCTGGAGTAGGGGGAGAGATACGCAGTATTTT. The encoded protein is CAWSRGRDTQYF.

V is TRBV28 and J is TRBJ2-1, with D possibly matching TRBD2 (6 bases). The CDR3 has 12 amino acids. Germline assignment: CDR1 MDHEN and CDR2 SYDVKM. Deletions cut 2 bases from V and 9 bases from J, with 8 bases between. Here the CDR3 reads CASSLTSFEQFF. In DNA form, the CDR3 reads TGTGCCAGCAGTTTAACTAGCTTTGAGCAGTTCTTC.

The chain uses TRBV2 and TRBJ2-1, with D possibly being TRBD2 (7 bases). CDR1 SNHLY and CDR2 FYNNEI come from the germline V gene. CDR3 length equals 14 residues. Between the trimmed V and J ends, which lost 8 bases and 3 bases, there was a span of 14 bases. The CDR3 sequence: CASGGAAYYNEQFF. The DNA of the CDR3 is TGTGCCAGCGGGGGGGCGGCCTACTACAATGAGCAGTTCTTC.